These 13 T cell receptor beta chains share one sample of origin, sequenced in a study of regulatory T cells in long-lasting Graves disease. Sequencing libraries for TCR beta were prepared with iRepertoire HTBI primers and Arm-PCR of CDR3 regions. One entry per CDR3 protein, called by TCRdb with MiXCR from the multiplex PCR reads. The data hold over 350,000 distinct CDR3 sequences, with 15% observed a single time. Stated time point: newly diagnosed GD, antithyroid drugs for less than 3 months. The TCR library used RNA extracted from PBMCs. A further study also used this sample, focusing on T cells in Graves' hyperthyroidism and ophthalmopathy.

The source was peripheral blood mononuclear cells (PBMCs), collected at new diagnosis, from a patient treated with antithyroid drugs. The receptor source for this set is a woman aged 40 to 55 with Graves disease.

Turning to this clonotype: An end of the junction does not agree with germline; a read error may underlie this. This chain uses TRBV28 with TRBJ1-2, with unresolved D. CDR3 length: 12 amino acids. Per the germline V gene, CDR1 is MDHEN and CDR2 is SYDVKM. Here the CDR3 DNA reads TGTGCCAGCGGTTTGAGGGTTGGCGGCTACACCTTC. Encoded protein: CASGLRVGGYTF.

The V gene is TRBV7-6, the J gene TRBJ1-3, with a possible D match to TRBD1 (5 bases). V lost 5 bases and J 8 bases, leaving 16 bases between the germline ends. The CDR3 length is 14 residues. Germline CDR1 and CDR2: SGHVS and FNYEAQ. For the CDR3, the DNA is TGTGCCAGCAGCCCTGGGATAATAGGGGACACCATATATTTT. This encodes CASSPGIIGDTIYF.

This clonotype was recorded at least ten times. This chain links TRBV7-9 with TRBJ1-1; D is perhaps TRBD1 (5 bases). Per the germline V gene, CDR1 is SEHNR and CDR2 is FQNEAQ (reference sequence). This CDR3 is built from 14 residues. In nucleotides, the CDR3 is TGTGCATTCGGGGCAGAGTATAGTCTCACTGAAGCTTTCTTT. Encoded protein: CAFGAEYSLTEAFF.

This clonotype was seen at least ten times. This chain joins TRBV7-2 and TRBJ2-1; 11 bases agree with TRBD2. Germline lookup yields CDR1 SGHTA and CDR2 FQGNSA. The CDR3 runs 21 residues. Losses at the gene ends were 2 bases for V and 0 bases for J; bases not matched to a gene: 15. In DNA, the CDR3 is TGTGCCAGCAGCTTATTATTTCGGCTAGCGGGAGGCCCGAGCTCCTACAATGAGCAGTTCTTC. This gives the protein CASSLLFRLAGGPSSYNEQFF.

This clonotype was detected ten times or more. The CDR3 nucleotides read TGTGCCAGCAGTGGGCGGGCATGGGGTGAACACAATGAGCAGTTCTTC. Translation: CASSGRAWGEHNEQFF. The chain combines TRBV2 with TRBJ2-1; tentative D call: TRBD2 (5 bases). The ends were cut back, 4 bases at V and 5 bases at J, with 18 bases in the middle. CDR3 length equals 16 residues. The V gene's germline CDR1 is SNHLY and CDR2 FYNNEI. The complete variable domain, with remaining parts taken from reference TRBV2 and TRBJ2-1, reads EPEVTQTPSHQVTQMGQEVILRCVPISNHLYFYWYRQILGQKVEFLVSFYNNEISEKSEIFDDQFSVERPDGSNFTLKIRSTKLEDSAMYFCASSGRAWGEHNEQFFGPGTRLTVL.

This clonotype was counted ten times or more. This chain connects TRBV12-3 or TRBV12-4 to TRBJ2-1; the D is unclear. Between the trimmed V and J ends, which lost 5 bases and 9 bases, there was a span of 14 bases. This CDR3 is 13 amino acids long. In DNA, the CDR3 is TGTGCCAGCAGTCCCATTTATCGAACTGAGCAGTTCTTC. It specifies CASSPIYRTEQFF.

This clonotype was seen more than once but under ten times. The chain combines TRBV6-2 or TRBV6-3 with TRBJ2-1; 9 bases match TRBD1. V was pared by 2 bases and J by 6 bases, with 8 bases of the junction left unmatched. The CDR3 is 16 residues long. The V gene's germline CDR1 is MNHEY and CDR2 SVGEGT. CDR3 nucleotides: TGTGCCAGCAGTTACGCCCTAACGACAGGGGGCAATGAGCAGTTCTTC. Protein: CASSYALTTGGNEQFF.

Comment on this clonotype: This likely traces to a read error, being one base from a far larger clone. The rearrangement joins TRBV2 to TRBJ2-2; D possibly uses TRBD1 or TRBD2 (5 bases each). The CDR3 covers 12 residues. Germline-derived CDR1 and CDR2 are SNHLY and FYNNEI. The DNA of the CDR3 is TGTGCCAGCAGTAGTGGGACCGGGGAGCTGTCTTTT. It codes for CASSSGTGELSF.

J is TRBJ2-1 and V is TRBV5-1, with TRBD2 identical over 7 bases. The CDR3 spans 16 residues. V lost 0 bases to trimming and J lost 2 bases; unmatched junction nucleotides: 5. CDR1 and CDR2 from the germline V gene are SGHRS and YFSETQ. CDR3 in amino acids: CASSLGGGNAYNEQFF. The CDR3 DNA reads TGCGCCAGCAGCTTGGGGGGGGGTAACGCCTACAATGAGCAGTTCTTC. The full variable domain, its missing parts supplied by reference TRBV5-1 and TRBJ2-1, is KAGVTQTPRYLIKTRGQQVTLSCSPISGHRSVSWYQQTPGQGLQFLFEYFSETQRNKGNFPGRFSGRQFSNSRSEMNVSTLELGDSALYLCASSLGGGNAYNEQFFGPGTRLTVL.

The chain employs TRBV27 and TRBJ1-1; D might be TRBD1 (6 bases). The length of the CDR3 is 16 residues. Between the trimmed V and J ends, which lost 4 bases and 2 bases, there was a span of 17 bases. Germline values: CDR1 MNHEY, CDR2 SMNVEV (reference sequence). The CDR3 nucleotides are TGTGCCAGCAGTTCACCCGCAGGGGCCGGAAACACTGAAGCTTTCTTT. Translation: CASSSPAGAGNTEAFF.

This sequence joins TRBV12-3 or TRBV12-4 and TRBJ2-7, with D possibly TRBD1 on 6 matching bases. The CDR3 runs 18 residues. V lost 9 bases and J 6 bases, leaving 33 bases between the germline ends. The CDR3 DNA is TGTGCCAGATTGTCGGGGATACAGGGACGCCCGAGGGACCGCGAGCAGTACTTC. Protein: CARLSGIQGRPRDREQYF.

The sample holds many counts of this clonotype. The rearrangement joins TRBV4-1 to TRBJ1-1, with 8 nucleotides matching TRBD1. V dropped 4 bases and J dropped 4; count of bases not matched to a gene: 8. CDR1 and CDR2 (germline): MGHRA, YSYEKL. This CDR3 has 15 amino acids. The CDR3 sequence: CASSPSQGALTEAFF. The CDR3, as DNA: TGCGCCAGCAGCCCTTCTCAGGGGGCTCTCACTGAAGCTTTCTTT.

This clonotype was found many times. The gene calls are TRBV28 and TRBJ1-1; D possibly corresponds to TRBD1 (5 bases). Germline V gives CDR1 MDHEN, CDR2 SYDVKM. CDR3 length: 14 amino acids. The V end was cut by 7 bases, the J end by 1 base, with 13 bases between. CDR3 amino acids: CASTLGRGNTEAFF. The CDR3 DNA is TGTGCCAGCACCCTGGGAAGGGGGAACACTGAAGCTTTCTTT.